This TCR beta chain was profiled in a study of T cells in narcolepsy. Here immunoSEQ multiplex PCR was the method, and the copy in TCRdb shows in-frame clones only, minus some. The sample lists some 35,000 clones, 75% to 85% occurring once. Study observations and caveats: Healthy controls reportedly lacked the autoreactive clonotypes serially found in patients' blood.

The CDR3 totals 16 residues. The V segment lost 1 base and the J segment 5 bases; nucleotides outside the gene matches: 8. Germline assignment: CDR1 SGHVS and CDR2 FQNEAQ. Remarks on this clone: Its antigen is still unknown.

The clonotype was recovered from a human donor with narcolepsy. Sequences were obtained from CD45RA- memory CD4+ T cells from PBMCs. The chain carries TRBV7-8 and TRBJ2-5; TRBD1 matches 9 bases. CDR3 region: CASSLDRTGDGETQYF. The CDR3 nucleotides read TGTGCCAGCAGCTTAGATCGGACAGGGGACGGGGAGACCCAGTACTTC.